The 31 T cell receptor beta chains below all came from one sample that was sequenced in a study of identical twins. In TCRdb, the 5' RACE reads were re-called with MiXCR into one record per CDR3 protein. The sample lists roughly 280,000 distinct CDR3 sequences; more than 8% were seen once. These data also featured in a second study, about yellow fever vaccine responses in identical twins.

The sequenced sample was CD8+ T cells sorted from blood. Source of these receptors: a woman aged 18 to 35 in good health.

The table lists this clonotype with many counts. The chain couples TRBV7-9 to TRBJ2-1, with a tentative D call TRBD1 (6 bases). In germline, CDR1 is SEHNR, CDR2 FQNEAQ (reference sequence). Trimming stripped 1 base from V and 5 bases from J, with 9 bases between. This CDR3 comprises 14 residues. The CDR3 sequence: CASSLVAGDNEQFF. CDR3 in DNA: TGTGCCAGCAGCTTAGTGGCAGGGGACAATGAGCAGTTCTTC.

This clonotype occurred a few times. The chain employs TRBV7-9 and TRBJ2-1, with D perhaps matching TRBD1 or TRBD2 (5 bases each). There are 16 residues in the CDR3. The V gene's germline CDR1 is SEHNR and CDR2 FQNEAQ (reference sequence). Trimming left V 3 bases short and J 5 bases short, with 17 bases between. The chain's CDR3 is CASSFHRDGKDNEQFF. Written as DNA, the CDR3 is TGTGCCAGCAGCTTCCACCGGGACGGGAAGGACAATGAGCAGTTCTTC. The full variable domain, rest sourced from reference TRBV7-9 and TRBJ2-1, is DTGVSQNPRHKITKRGQNVTFRCDPISEHNRLYWYRQTLGQGPEFLTYFQNEAQLEKSRLLSDRFSAERPKGSFSTLEIQRTEQGDSAMYLCASSFHRDGKDNEQFFGPGTRLTVL.

This clonotype was detected many times. The rearrangement uses TRBV29-1 and TRBJ2-7, with D hard to call. Per germline, CDR1 SQVTM and CDR2 ANQGSEA. The V and J ends lost 2 bases and 2 bases respectively, with 10 bases between them. The CDR3 loop spans 13 amino acids. CDR3 nucleotides: TGCAGCGTTGAATCTTCGCAGACCTACGAGCAGTACTTC. Amino acids: CSVESSQTYEQYF.

The rearrangement links TRBV6-5 to TRBJ2-3, with D maybe TRBD2 (6 bases). Trimming left V 2 bases short and J 3 bases short, with 15 bases between. Germline values: CDR1 MNHEY, CDR2 SVGAGI. The CDR3 has 16 residues. The CDR3 bases are TGTGCCAGCAGTTACAGGCGGGACCTATCGACAGATACGCAGTATTTT. Translated: CASSYRRDLSTDTQYF.

This chain joins TRBV30 and TRBJ2-5; D possibly corresponds to TRBD2 (5 bases). Between the trimmed V and J ends, which lost 1 base and 7 bases, there was a span of 10 bases. This CDR3 is 12 amino acids long. CDR1 and CDR2 (germline): GTSNPN, SVGIG (reference sequence). Here the CDR3 reads CAWSDAGGTQYF. As DNA, the CDR3 is TGTGCCTGGAGTGACGCGGGCGGGACCCAGTACTTC.

The rearrangement uses TRBV6-1 and TRBJ2-5; 9 nucleotides agree with TRBD2. In germline, CDR1 is MNHNS, CDR2 SASEGT. After removal of 7 bases from V and 2 bases from J, the junction contained 11 bases not matched to a gene. This CDR3 has 16 amino acids. Here the CDR3 DNA reads TGTGCCAGCACTCCAATAAAGCGGGGGGTTCAAGAGACCCAGTACTTC. Its translation: CASTPIKRGVQETQYF.

This clonotype was observed at least ten times. V usage is TRBV5-5 and J usage is TRBJ2-1; weak D call: TRBD1 (6 bases). The CDR3 consists of 17 residues. Trimming cost V 2 bases and J 3 bases, with 18 bases left between them. The germline V gene encodes CDR1 SGHKS and CDR2 YYEKEE (reference sequence). The CDR3 sequence is CASSFLLSRGIYNEQFF. CDR3 bases: TGTGCCAGCAGCTTTCTTCTCTCCAGGGGAATCTACAATGAGCAGTTCTTC.

This clonotype was detected ten times or more. This chain links TRBV7-9 with TRBJ1-1; D gene unclear. The CDR3 contains 13 residues. Germline V gene data show CDR1 as SEHNR and CDR2 as FQNEAQ (reference sequence). The V end lost 5 bases, the J end lost 2 bases, and 9 bases lay between the germline ends. The CDR3 DNA sequence: TGTGCCAGCAGCGGCTGGAGCAACACTGAAGCTTTCTTT. It specifies CASSGWSNTEAFF. Based on the CDR3 plus reference TRBV7-9 and TRBJ1-1, the full variable domain is DTGVSQNPRHKITKRGQNVTFRCDPISEHNRLYWYRQTLGQGPEFLTYFQNEAQLEKSRLLSDRFSAERPKGSFSTLEIQRTEQGDSAMYLCASSGWSNTEAFFGQGTRLTVV.

This clonotype has just a few counts. The V call is TRBV24-1, the J call TRBJ1-6, with D perhaps matching TRBD1 (6 bases). In germline, CDR1 is KGHDR, CDR2 SFDVKD. The CDR3 is 14 amino acids. V lost 3 bases to trimming and J lost 10 bases, with 12 bases between them. DNA of the CDR3: TGTGCCACCAGTGATGGCCAGGGGACGTCACCCCTCCACTTT. This translates into CATSDGQGTSPLHF.

The chain couples TRBV11-1 to TRBJ2-5; the match to TRBD2 covers 11 bases. This CDR3 contains 19 residues. CDR1 is SGHAT and CDR2 is FQDESV in the germline V gene (reference sequence). Trimming cost V 1 base and J 0 bases; bases outside gene matches: 10. The CDR3 spells CASSLVRIAGGMYQETQYF. CDR3 in DNA: TGTGCCAGCAGCTTAGTAAGAATAGCGGGAGGGATGTACCAAGAGACCCAGTACTTC. The full variable domain, with the rest looked up from reference TRBV11-1 and TRBJ2-5, is EAEVAQSPRYKITEKSQAVAFWCDPISGHATLYWYRQILGQGPELLVQFQDESVVDDSQLPKDRFSAERLKGVDSTLKIQPAELGDSAMYLCASSLVRIAGGMYQETQYFGPGTRLLVL.

DNA for the CDR3: TGTGCCAGCAGCCCTGGTCTCAGGACCTACGAGCAGTACTTC. This codes for CASSPGLRTYEQYF. The chain employs TRBV28 and TRBJ2-7; no definite D call. The CDR3 is 14 amino acids. Trimming removed 6 bases from V and 2 bases from J, with 14 bases in between. In germline, CDR1 is MDHEN, CDR2 SYDVKM.

V is TRBV21-1 and J is TRBJ2-1; TRBD1 is the table's D call, not checked against the DNA. TRBV21-1 is a known pseudogene. The CDR3 is 14 residues long. The CDR3 DNA reads as TGTGCCAGCAGCACCCAGGGGATTTACAATGAGCAGTTCTTC. Amino acids: CASSTQGIYNEQFF.

This clonotype was seen more than once but under ten times. The V and J genes are TRBV5-6 and TRBJ1-3, with D uncertain. The CDR3 contains 18 residues. Trimming left V 3 bases short and J 0 bases short, with 19 bases between. CDR1 SGHDT and CDR2 YYEEEE come from the germline V gene. The CDR3 nucleotides read TGTGCCAGCAGCTCAAAGTTCCCAACAGCATACTCTGGAAACACCATATATTTT. It specifies CASSSKFPTAYSGNTIYF.

The chain joins TRBV5-6 to TRBJ2-3; 13 bases agree with TRBD2. After removal of 2 bases from V and 9 bases from J, the junction contained 0 bases not matched to a gene. The CDR3 spans 13 residues. Germline CDR1 reads SGHDT; CDR2 reads YYEEEE. CDR3 residues: CASSLLAGGTQYF. The CDR3 nucleotides read TGTGCCAGCAGCTTACTAGCGGGGGGGACGCAGTATTTT.

This clonotype was counted many times. The chain has TRBV6-5 and TRBJ2-7; D not resolved. V was cut by 0 bases and J by 7 bases, with 13 bases left in between. Germline lookup yields CDR1 MNHEY and CDR2 SVGAGI. The CDR3 spans 14 residues. CDR3 bases: TGTGCCAGCAGTTACTCGAGAGGTGGGGAAGAGCAGTACTTC. It specifies CASSYSRGGEEQYF.

The V call is TRBV11-2, the J call TRBJ2-1; D uncertain. The CDR3 extends over 15 amino acids. Trimming shortened V by 5 bases and J by 5 bases, and 16 bases separated the two germline ends. Germline loops: CDR1 SGHAT, CDR2 FQNNGV. As DNA, the CDR3 is TGTGCCAGCAGCCCTAGTGGTGACTTGCACAATGAGCAGTTCTTC. This codes for CASSPSGDLHNEQFF.

In its sample, this clonotype was seen many times. The chain is built from TRBV12-3 or TRBV12-4 and TRBJ1-5, with a weak D call TRBD1 (5 bases). The V end lost 4 bases, the J end lost 0 bases, and 13 bases lay between the germline ends. This CDR3 region has 16 residues. The CDR3 protein is CASSSEQVFSNQPQHF. The CDR3 DNA reads as TGTGCCAGCAGTTCCGAACAGGTATTTAGCAATCAGCCCCAGCATTTT.

Ten or more counts support this clonotype. This chain connects TRBV7-9 to TRBJ2-7, with D hard to call. The CDR3 extends over 14 amino acids. Germline values: CDR1 SEHNR, CDR2 FQNEAQ (reference sequence). V shed 0 bases and J shed 3 bases, with 9 bases lying between them. CDR3 in DNA: TGTGCCAGCAGCTTAGCCCCAGAGAACTACGAGCAGTACTTC. Residues: CASSLAPENYEQYF.

This clonotype occurred many times. The chain uses TRBV4-3 and TRBJ2-7; D is perhaps TRBD2 (6 bases). V dropped 5 bases and J dropped 2 bases, with 13 bases sitting between them. The CDR3 consists of 14 residues. Germline V gives CDR1 LGHNA, CDR2 YSLEER. CDR3 sequence reads: CASSTQREAYEQYF. For the CDR3, the DNA is TGCGCCAGCAGCACTCAGAGGGAGGCCTACGAGCAGTACTTC.

This clonotype has a count of ten or more. The chain recombines TRBV10-2 with TRBJ1-3; possible D gene TRBD1, 5 bases. From germline, CDR1 is WSHSY and CDR2 SAAADI. The CDR3 spans 14 residues. V was clipped by 7 bases and J by 2 bases, with 12 bases between them. Here the CDR3 DNA reads TGCGCCAGCATCGGGGGGACGGCTGGAAACACCATATATTTT. Translation gives CASIGGTAGNTIYF.

The chain joins TRBV4-3 to TRBJ2-7, with 7 positions matching TRBD1. The CDR3 runs 16 residues. Germline CDR1 is LGHNA and CDR2 is YSLEER. J gave up 5 bases and V 0 bases, and 10 bases lay outside the gene matches. The CDR3 loop reads CASSQDDRDGFDEQYF. CDR3 coding DNA: TGCGCCAGCAGCCAAGATGACAGGGACGGCTTCGACGAGCAGTACTTC.

This clonotype was seen a handful of times. This CDR3 reads CSVHDPGQGFTGANVLTF. CDR3 sequence (DNA): TGCAGCGTTCACGATCCGGGACAGGGGTTCACCGGGGCCAACGTCCTGACTTTC. This rearrangement joins TRBV29-1 to TRBJ2-6; 10 bases are a match to TRBD1. The V and J ends lost 5 bases and 4 bases, in that order; junction bases with no gene match: 14. The germline gives CDR1 SQVTM, CDR2 ANQGSEA. The CDR3 is made up of 18 amino acids.

Ten or more counts support this clonotype. The chain joins TRBV29-1 to TRBJ2-3; D may be TRBD2 (6 bases). CDR1 SQVTM and CDR2 ANQGSEA come from the germline V gene. The ends were cut back, 7 bases at V and 3 bases at J, with 14 bases in the middle. The CDR3 length is 13 residues. DNA for the CDR3: TGCAGCGCCGGCGCTAGCGAGACAGATACGCAGTATTTT. It codes for CSAGASETDTQYF.

This clonotype has just a few counts. V is TRBV12-3 or TRBV12-4 and J is TRBJ2-3, with D unclear. This CDR3 spans 15 amino acids. With 4 bases removed from V and 3 bases from J, the gap between germline ends came to 14 bases. CDR3 bases: TGTGCCAGCAGTTCTTTTGTTATTGGGACAGATACGCAGTATTTT. It encodes CASSSFVIGTDTQYF.

The rearrangement joins TRBV7-9 to TRBJ1-1, with D hard to call. The germline CDR1 and CDR2 sequences are SEHNR and FQNEAQ (reference sequence). V dropped 2 bases and J dropped 4 bases, with 5 bases sitting between them. The CDR3 sequence is 12 residues long. CDR3 nucleotides: TGTGCCAGCAGCTTATGGTCCACTGAAGCTTTCTTT. Its translation: CASSLWSTEAFF.

This clonotype occurred many times. This chain uses TRBV28 with TRBJ2-1, with D uncertain. The CDR3 has 15 residues. The V end lost 3 bases, the J end lost 0 bases, and 9 bases lay between the germline ends. Looked up from germline, CDR1 is MDHEN and CDR2 is SYDVKM. This CDR3 is CASSFGRNSYNEQFF. DNA for the CDR3: TGTGCCAGCAGTTTTGGGCGGAACTCCTACAATGAGCAGTTCTTC.

In its sample, this clonotype was seen a few times. CDR3 nucleotides: TGCAGTGCTAGAGATAAAGCGGGTATTACAGATACGCAGTATTTT. Translated, it gives CSARDKAGITDTQYF. The chain uses TRBV20-1 and TRBJ2-3; weak D call: TRBD2 (6 bases). Trimming removed 0 bases at V and 3 bases at J, with 13 bases between. There are 15 residues in the CDR3. Looked up from germline, CDR1 is DFQATT and CDR2 is SNEGSKA (reference sequence).

In its sample, this clonotype was seen many times. The V and J genes are TRBV3-1 and TRBJ2-7; TRBD1 matches at 7 bases. CDR1 is LGHDT, CDR2 YNNKEL, per germline (reference sequence). The CDR3 sequence is 13 residues long. V trimming: 6 bases; J trimming: 5 bases; junction bases outside the gene matches: 7. DNA of the CDR3: TGTGCCAGCAGAGGGACAGTGAGCCACGAGCAGTACTTC. This codes for CASRGTVSHEQYF.

The V call is TRBV20-1, the J call TRBJ2-3, with TRBD2 identical over 16 bases. The CDR3 loop spans 21 amino acids. V trimming: 2 bases; J trimming: 2 bases; junction bases outside the gene matches: 16. CDR1 is DFQATT, CDR2 SNEGSKA, per germline (reference sequence). For the CDR3, the DNA is TGCAGTGCTAGACCTTACCTGGGACTAGCGGGGGGGCCGAGGTTCACAGATACGCAGTATTTT. Amino acids: CSARPYLGLAGGPRFTDTQYF.

The rearrangement joins TRBV7-9 to TRBJ2-1; TRBD2 matches at 12 bases. Germline-derived CDR1 and CDR2 are SEHNR and FQNEAQ (reference sequence). CDR3 length: 17 residues. The trim removed 5 bases at V and 3 bases at J, leaving 8 bases unmatched. CDR3 nucleotide sequence: TGTGCCAGCAGCCATCCCGGGACTAGCGGGTTCTACAATGAGCAGTTCTTC. Translating it yields CASSHPGTSGFYNEQFF.

The sample holds a few counts of this clonotype. The chain has TRBV4-3 and TRBJ2-1, with D unresolved. The germline V gene encodes CDR1 LGHNA and CDR2 YSLEER. Trimming removed 1 base from V and 4 bases from J, with 11 bases in between. The CDR3 contains 15 residues. The CDR3 bases are TGCGCCAGCAGCCAAGGACTTACACGTTACAATGAGCAGTTCTTC. Protein: CASSQGLTRYNEQFF.